The 18 T cell receptor beta chains below come from one sample, sequenced in a study of read filtering for tumor transcriptome and immune sequencing. This library used around 400 ng RNA and molecular barcoded adaptors spanning alpha/delta and beta/gamma chains. TCRdb ran MiXCR on the reads and lists one entry per CDR3 protein. The sample shows tens of thousands of distinct CDR3 sequences, about 22% of them seen only once. What was sequenced was a population of CD138-negative cells sorted from bone marrow. The receptors here all came from a donor at least 40 years old with multiple myeloma.

On this clonotype itself: One base away lies a much larger clone, so this may be a sequencing read error. The chain uses TRBV7-8 and TRBJ1-5; a possible D gene is TRBD1 (5 bases). The CDR3 covers 14 residues. Germline V gene data show CDR1 as SGHVS and CDR2 as FQNEAQ. CDR3 DNA sequence: TGTGCCTGCAGCTTTGGGGGTGGCGATCAGCCCCAGCATTTT. This gives the protein CACSFGGGDQPQHF.

There are many counts of this clonotype. Its ends do not fully match the called genes, so a read error is possible. The chain couples TRBV20-1 to TRBJ2-1, with D possibly being TRBD2 (5 bases). CDR1 is DFQATT, CDR2 SNEGSKA, per germline (reference sequence). The length of the CDR3 is 10 residues. CDR3 residues: CSAYPGPGIF. DNA of the CDR3: TGCAGTGCTTACCCGGGCCCCGGGATCTTC.

This clonotype was seen a handful of times. This chain joins TRBV3-1 and TRBJ1-1; TRBD1 is a possible D gene (6 bases). The germline V gene encodes CDR1 LGHDT and CDR2 YNNKEL (reference sequence). The CDR3 length is 14 residues. The ends were cut back, 5 bases at V and 4 bases at J, with 14 bases in the middle. This CDR3 reads CASSRARGATEAFF. The CDR3 nucleotides are TGTGCCAGCAGCAGGGCACGGGGGGCCACTGAAGCTTTCTTT. The whole variable domain, filled in from reference TRBV3-1 and TRBJ1-1, reads DTAVSQTPKYLVTQMGNDKSIKCEQNLGHDTMYWYKQDSKKFLKIMFSYNNKELIINETVPNRFSPKSPDKAHLNLHINSLELGDSAVYFCASSRARGATEAFFGQGTRLTVV.

This clonotype was seen a few times. The genes are TRBV19 and TRBJ1-5; TRBD1 aligns across 8 bases. The germline CDR1 and CDR2 sequences are LNHDA and SQIVND (reference sequence). With 7 bases clipped from V and 3 bases from J, the junction kept 11 bases outside the gene matches. The CDR3 loop spans 16 amino acids. The CDR3 spells CASNTINRGNNQPQHF. The CDR3 DNA is TGTGCCAGTAATACAATAAACAGGGGGAACAATCAGCCCCAGCATTTT.

Points on this clonotype: A far larger clone is only one base removed, so a read error is likely. The CDR3 sequence is CAGSLEEWHNTGELFF. Here the CDR3 DNA reads TGTGCCGGCAGCTTAGAAGAGTGGCACAACACCGGGGAGCTGTTTTTT. The chain has TRBV11-3 and TRBJ2-2; unclear D gene. Germline V lookup: CDR1 SGHNT, CDR2 YENEEA. The CDR3 length is 16 residues. The variable domain in full, completed from reference TRBV11-3 and TRBJ2-2, reads EAGVVQSPRYKIIEKKQPVAFWCNPISGHNTLYWYLQNLGQGPELLIRYENEEAVDDSQLPKDRFSAERLKGVDSTLKIQPAELGDSAVYLCAGSLEEWHNTGELFFGEGSRLTVL.

This clonotype was detected many times. The V call is TRBV10-3, the J call TRBJ2-3; 7 nucleotides line up with TRBD1. J gave up 4 bases and V 6 bases, and 10 bases lay outside the gene matches. The CDR3 is 15 residues long. The germline CDR1 and CDR2 sequences are ENHRY and SYGVKD. CDR3 sequence (DNA): TGTGCCATCAGACGACAGGGCCCGGGCGCAGATACGCAGTATTTT. This sequence encodes CAIRRQGPGADTQYF.

This clonotype was seen at least ten times. CDR3 DNA: TGCAGCGTGGCCCGACGGGACACACACACTGAAGCTTTCTTT. Residues: CSVARRDTHTEAFF. The chain is built from TRBV29-1 and TRBJ1-1, with D perhaps matching TRBD1 (6 bases). Germline V gene data show CDR1 as SQVTM and CDR2 as ANQGSEA. The CDR3 loop spans 14 amino acids. V was shortened by 6 bases and J by 3 bases, with 17 bases between the two germline ends.

This clonotype was found many times. The chain recombines TRBV4-1 with TRBJ2-1; tentative D call: TRBD2 (6 bases). The CDR3 consists of 16 residues. The V gene's germline CDR1 is MGHRA and CDR2 YSYEKL. V was cut by 5 bases and J by 5 bases, with 19 bases left in between. The CDR3 DNA follows: TGCGCCAGCAGCAGGGTAGGTCGGGGGAGTCACAATGAGCAGTTCTTC. Translation gives CASSRVGRGSHNEQFF.

This clonotype was seen repeatedly, ten times or more. V is TRBV7-9 and J is TRBJ2-6, with D maybe TRBD2 (7 bases). The germline V gene encodes CDR1 SEHNR and CDR2 FQNEAQ (reference sequence). Trimming took 7 bases from V and 0 from J, leaving 28 bases between them. The CDR3 runs to 21 residues. The CDR3 loop is CASKSRDTRTGGRSGANVLTF. In DNA, the CDR3 is TGTGCCAGCAAGTCCAGGGACACGAGAACGGGGGGCCGCTCTGGGGCCAACGTCCTGACTTTC.

This clonotype was seen at least ten times. This sequence joins TRBV20-1 and TRBJ2-5; D is possibly TRBD1 (7 bases). The CDR3 sequence is 13 residues long. Trimming stripped 5 bases from V and 2 bases from J, with 12 bases between. Germline V gene lookup returns CDR1 DFQATT and CDR2 SNEGSKA (reference sequence). The CDR3 spells CSAHRGGQETQYF. The CDR3 DNA reads TGCAGTGCTCACAGGGGAGGTCAAGAGACCCAGTACTTC.

Details on this clonotype: This may be a read error, as it is one base from a much larger clone. The V call is TRBV6-2 or TRBV6-3, the J call TRBJ2-5; 8 bases match TRBD1. V was pared by 7 bases and J by 6 bases, with 10 bases of the junction left unmatched. Per germline, CDR1 MNHEY and CDR2 SVGEGT. The CDR3 is made up of 14 amino acids. The CDR3 protein is CASTPGQESKTQYF. The CDR3 bases are TGTGCCAGCACCCCGGGACAGGAATCGAAGACCCAGTACTTC.

The gene calls are TRBV13 and TRBJ2-3; D gene uncertain. CDR1 PRHDT and CDR2 FYEKMQ come from the germline V gene (reference sequence). The V gene lost 4 bases and the J gene lost 1 base, with 9 bases spanning the gap. The CDR3 covers 14 residues. The CDR3 DNA reads as TGTGCCAGCAGCTCGTGGACGGGCACAGATACGCAGTATTTT. This translates into CASSSWTGTDTQYF.

There are many counts of this clonotype. This chain links TRBV3-1 with TRBJ2-7; 10 positions match TRBD1. The germline V gene has CDR1 LGHDT and CDR2 YNNKEL (reference sequence). This CDR3 is built from 13 residues. The trim removed 4 bases at V and 6 bases at J, leaving 3 bases unmatched. CDR3 nucleotides: TGTGCCAGCAGCCGGGGACAGGGGCGCGAGCAGTACTTC. Translated: CASSRGQGREQYF.

This clonotype has more than one count but fewer than ten. V gene TRBV9 combines with J gene TRBJ2-5; TRBD1 or TRBD2 may be the D gene (5 bases each). CDR1 is SGDLS, CDR2 YYNGEE, per germline. The V gene lost 4 bases and the J gene lost 4 bases, with 20 bases spanning the gap. This CDR3 has 16 amino acids. The CDR3 protein is CASSRRWTGLGETQYF. The CDR3 DNA follows: TGTGCCAGCAGCCGCCGGTGGACGGGGCTAGGAGAGACCCAGTACTTC.

As to this clonotype: A much larger clone lies a single base off, so this may be a read error. The genes are TRBV29-1 and TRBJ2-5; D not certain. The germline CDR1 and CDR2 sequences are SQVTM and ANQGSEA. The V and J ends lost 3 bases and 0 bases respectively, with 5 bases between them. This CDR3 is 12 amino acids long. The CDR3 DNA reads as TGCAGCGTTGAGGGGAACCAAGAGACCCAGTACTTC. Protein product: CSVEGNQETQYF.

J is TRBJ2-3 and V is TRBV2; D gene unclear. Germline V CDR1 and CDR2: SNHLY, FYNNEI. This CDR3 is 11 amino acids long. V lost 4 bases and J lost 4, with 3 bases in between. CDR3 sequence (DNA): TGTGCCAGCAGTGTAGCAGATACGCAGTATTTT. As protein: CASSVADTQYF.

This clonotype was counted many times. The chain recombines TRBV5-1 with TRBJ2-6, with D tentatively TRBD1 (6 bases). V lost 2 bases to trimming and J lost 4 bases, with 13 bases between them. The CDR3 spans 16 residues. Germline V gives CDR1 SGHRS, CDR2 YFSETQ. The CDR3 loop reads CASSLTGFGGANVLTF. The DNA for the CDR3 is TGCGCCAGCAGCTTAACAGGGTTTGGCGGGGCCAACGTCCTGACTTTC.

This clonotype was counted ten times or more. The rearrangement links TRBV14 to TRBJ2-7; no definite D call. Germline assignment: CDR1 SGHDN and CDR2 FVKESK. V dropped 1 base and J dropped 9 bases, with 7 bases sitting between them. This CDR3 is 11 amino acids long. This CDR3 is CASSQGGVQYF. CDR3 sequence (DNA): TGTGCCAGCAGCCAAGGAGGAGTGCAGTACTTC.